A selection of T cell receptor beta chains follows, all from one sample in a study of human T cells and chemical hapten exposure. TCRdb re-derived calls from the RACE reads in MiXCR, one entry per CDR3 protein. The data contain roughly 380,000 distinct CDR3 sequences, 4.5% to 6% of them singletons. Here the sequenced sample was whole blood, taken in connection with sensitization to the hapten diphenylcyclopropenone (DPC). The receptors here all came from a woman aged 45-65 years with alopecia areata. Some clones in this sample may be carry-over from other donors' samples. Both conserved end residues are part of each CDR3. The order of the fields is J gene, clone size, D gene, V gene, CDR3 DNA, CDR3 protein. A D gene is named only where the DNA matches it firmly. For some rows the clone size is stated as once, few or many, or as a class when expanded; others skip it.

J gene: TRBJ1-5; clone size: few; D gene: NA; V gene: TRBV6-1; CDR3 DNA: TGTGCCAGCAGTGACTGGGGGGGTAGCAATCAGCCCCAGCATTTT; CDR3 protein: CASSDWGGSNQPQHF
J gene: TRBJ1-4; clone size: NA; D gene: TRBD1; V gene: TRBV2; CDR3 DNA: TGTGCCAGCATCGCAGGGGGCGCGAGTGAAAAACTGTTTTTT; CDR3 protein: CASIAGGASEKLFF
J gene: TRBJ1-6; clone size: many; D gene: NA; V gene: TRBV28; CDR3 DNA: TGTGCCAGCGGGAGTCAGAGCTCCTATAATTCACCCCTCCACTTT; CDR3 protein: CASGSQSSYNSPLHF
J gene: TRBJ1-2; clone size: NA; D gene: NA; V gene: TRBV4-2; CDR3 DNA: TGTGCCAGCAGCCAACCAGGGGAACATGGCTACACCTTC; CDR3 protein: CASSQPGEHGYTF
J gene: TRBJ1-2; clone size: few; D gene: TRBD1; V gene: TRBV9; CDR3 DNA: TGTGCCAGCAGCGGAACAGGGGGCGGAAGGTATGGCTACACCTTC; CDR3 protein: CASSGTGGGRYGYTF
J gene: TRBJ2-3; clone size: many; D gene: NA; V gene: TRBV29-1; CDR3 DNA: TGCAGCGTTGTTGATGGCGGGATCGCGTGGGGCACAGATACGCAGTATTTT; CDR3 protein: CSVVDGGIAWGTDTQYF
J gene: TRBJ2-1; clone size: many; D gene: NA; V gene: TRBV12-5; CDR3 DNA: TGTGCTAGTGTCGACCCCGGTTCGGACAATGAGCAGTTCTTC; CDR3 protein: CASVDPGSDNEQFF
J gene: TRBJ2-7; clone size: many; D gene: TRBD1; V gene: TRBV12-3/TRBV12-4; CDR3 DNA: TGTGCCAGCACCGGACAGGGGGCCGGAGAGCAGTACTTC; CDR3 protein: CASTGQGAGEQYF
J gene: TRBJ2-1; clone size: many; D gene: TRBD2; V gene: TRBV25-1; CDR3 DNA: TGTGCCAGCAGTGTGGGACTAGCGGGAGCTGAGCAGTTCTTC; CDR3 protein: CASSVGLAGAEQFF
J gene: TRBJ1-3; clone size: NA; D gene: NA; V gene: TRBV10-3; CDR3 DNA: TGTGCCATCGGCCCTAACTCTGGAAACACCATATATTTT; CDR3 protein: CAIGPNSGNTIYF
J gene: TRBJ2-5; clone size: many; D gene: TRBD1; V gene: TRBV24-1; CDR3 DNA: TGTGCCACCACTTTCCGGGACAGGGTTTCAGAGACCCAGTACTTC; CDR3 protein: CATTFRDRVSETQYF